A selection of T cell receptor beta chains follows, all from one sample in a study of blood T cell repertoires in COVID-19. Produced via immunoSEQ multiplex PCR; TCRdb's table is partial and in-frame only. The repertoire holds 60,000 to 75,000 clones, with under 85% as singletons. Sequenced input: peripheral blood. These receptors all stem from a woman aged 45 to 65 with active or convalescent COVID-19. Both conserved end residues are part of each CDR3. The order of the fields is CDR3 protein, CDR3 DNA, clone size, V gene, J gene, D gene. The D gene is left open where the match is weak. Some rows have no size entry. The others give once, few or many, or a class for an expanded clone.

CASSKAPGGVYNEQFF	TGTGCCAGCAGCAAAGCTCCAGGGGGTGTCTACAATGAGCAGTTCTTC	-	TRBV21-1	TRBJ2-1	-
CASSLAQGGTSGNTIYF	TGTGCCAGCAGCTTAGCGCAGGGGGGAACCTCTGGAAACACCATATATTTT	-	TRBV7-9	TRBJ1-3	TRBD1
CATSTSGRTDTQYF	TGTGCCACCTCGACTAGCGGGAGAACAGATACGCAGTATTTT	-	TRBV24-1	TRBJ2-3	TRBD2
CASSYSTWGGGLFF	TGTGCCAGCAGTTACTCAACGTGGGGCGGCGGACTGTTTTTT	few	TRBV6-5	TRBJ1-4	-
CASSYGGGAFEKLFF	TGTGCCAGCAGTTACGGAGGGGGCGCATTTGAAAAACTGTTTTTT	-	TRBV6-2/TRBV6-3	TRBJ1-4	TRBD1
CASSATGVRVTEAFF	TGTGCCAGCAGTGCCACAGGGGTCCGAGTAACTGAAGCTTTCTTT	-	TRBV25-1	TRBJ1-1	TRBD1
CASIKDRGDIQYF	TGTGCCAGCATAAAGGACAGGGGAGACATTCAGTACTTC	-	TRBV2	TRBJ2-4	TRBD1
CASSQPGTDYGYTF	TGTGCCAGCAGCCAGCCCGGGACAGACTATGGCTACACCTTC	-	TRBV4-2	TRBJ1-2	TRBD1
CASSYSNRIRYEQYF	TGTGCCAGCAGTTACTCGAACAGGATACGGTACGAGCAGTACTTC	-	TRBV6-2/TRBV6-3	TRBJ2-7	-
CATSATGFGEQFF	TGTGCCACCAGTGCGACAGGATTCGGTGAGCAGTTCTTC	-	TRBV24-1	TRBJ2-1	-
CASSREQGSIDTQYF	TGTGCCAGCTCCCGGGAGCAGGGATCGATAGATACGCAGTATTTT	-	TRBV6-4	TRBJ2-3	-
CASRDRDPNEKLFF	TGTGCCAGCAGGGACAGGGATCCTAATGAAAAACTGTTTTTT	-	TRBV28	TRBJ1-4	TRBD1
CASSGGLAGEVGELFF	TGCGCCAGCAGCGGAGGACTAGCGGGAGAGGTCGGGGAGCTGTTTTTT	-	TRBV5-1	TRBJ2-2	TRBD2
CSATQEAGYTF	TGCAGTGCTACCCAAGAGGCTGGCTACACCTTC	-	TRBV20-1	TRBJ1-2	-
CASSGQVNTEAFF	TGTGCCAGCAGCGGACAGGTAAACACTGAAGCTTTCTTT	-	TRBV7-9	TRBJ1-1	TRBD1
CASSEPRPNYGYTF	TGTGCCAGCAGTGAACCCAGGCCGAACTATGGCTACACCTTC	-	TRBV25-1	TRBJ1-2	-